A selection of T cell receptor beta chains follows, all from one sample in a study of cytomegalovirus exposure and HLA in healthy donors. Assay used: immunoSEQ multiplex PCR; TCRdb lists only in-frame clones, some missing. The sample table includes tens of thousands of clones. Sequenced: PBMCs. The receptors here all came from a male donor in good health and CMV-seronegative. CDR3s include the opening cysteine and the closing phenylalanine or tryptophan. D genes are given only for firm matches. Size is stated for part of the rows, as once, few or many counts, or as a class when the clone is expanded.

. | TRBJ2-2 | TRBV9 | TRBD2 | CASSVAGGYTGELFF | TGTGCCAGCAGCGTAGCGGGGGGTTACACCGGGGAGCTGTTTTTT
. | TRBJ2-2 | TRBV9 | . | CASSVGRGGTGELFF | TGTGCCAGCAGCGTAGGGAGGGGCGGGACCGGGGAGCTGTTTTTT
. | TRBJ1-1 | TRBV5-4 | . | CAGGDGPNTEAFF | TGTGCCGGGGGGGACGGTCCGAACACTGAAGCTTTCTTT
. | TRBJ2-6 | TRBV4-1 | TRBD1 | CASSQAPGQGVLDPSGANVLTF | TGCGCCAGCAGCCAAGCCCCGGGACAGGGTGTCCTCGATCCATCTGGGGCCAACGTCCTGACTTTC
. | TRBJ1-5 | TRBV20-1 | . | CSAPPVCSQHF | TGCAGTGCTCCCCCTGTGTGTTCCCAGCATTTT
. | TRBJ2-1 | TRBV12-5 | TRBD2 | CASGLLAGAYNEQFF | TGTGCTAGTGGTTTACTAGCGGGAGCCTACAATGAGCAGTTCTTC
. | TRBJ1-5 | TRBV18 | . | CASSPRVDQPQHF | TGTGCCAGCTCACCCCGGGTCGATCAGCCCCAGCATTTT
. | TRBJ2-7 | TRBV9 | . | CASSVGQEGSYEQYF | TGTGCCAGCAGCGTAGGGCAGGAGGGAAGCTACGAGCAGTACTTC
. | TRBJ1-1 | TRBV30 | TRBD1 | CAWSPPDRDLNTEAFF | TGTGCCTGGAGTCCCCCGGACAGGGACCTGAACACTGAAGCTTTCTTT
. | TRBJ2-1 | TRBV13 | . | CASSYAGVNEQFF | TGTGCCAGCAGCTATGCAGGGGTCAATGAGCAGTTCTTC
. | TRBJ1-6 | TRBV6-6 | . | CASSYSQGDNSPLHF | TGTGCCAGCAGTTACTCGCAGGGCGACAATTCACCCCTCCACTTT
. | TRBJ2-7 | TRBV30 | . | CAWSAWGGNEQYF | TGTGCCTGGAGTGCGTGGGGCGGGAACGAGCAGTACTTC
. | TRBJ1-4 | TRBV4-3 | . | CASSQVGGTNEKLFF | TGCGCCAGCAGCCAAGTGGGGGGGACTAATGAAAAACTGTTTTTT
. | TRBJ2-7 | TRBV6-1 | . | CASSEQGYEQYF | TGTGCCAGCAGTGAACAGGGCTACGAGCAGTACTTC
. | TRBJ1-4 | TRBV30 | . | CAWMRTNEKLFF | TGTGCCTGGATGAGGACTAATGAAAAACTGTTTTTT
. | TRBJ2-1 | TRBV4-1 | . | CASSQGLWRTYNEQFF | TGCGCCAGCAGCCAGGGGCTCTGGAGAACCTACAATGAGCAGTTCTTC
. | TRBJ2-7 | TRBV19 | TRBD1 | CASSTRQGVDHEQYF | TGTGCCAGTAGTACCCGACAGGGGGTCGACCACGAGCAGTACTTC
. | TRBJ2-6 | TRBV5-1 | TRBD1 | CASSWAGTGASGANVLTF | TGCGCCAGCAGCTGGGCCGGGACAGGAGCCTCTGGGGCCAACGTCCTGACTTTC
. | TRBJ2-3 | TRBV6-4 | . | CASSDSAGETDTQYF | TGTGCCAGCAGTGACTCGGCAGGGGAGACAGATACGCAGTATTTT
. | TRBJ1-2 | TRBV4-3 | TRBD1 | CASSQALQGDYGYTF | TGCGCCAGCAGCCAAGCCCTGCAGGGGGACTATGGCTACACCTTC
. | TRBJ1-5 | TRBV4-1 | TRBD1 | CASSQSLPRQGGVSRDQPQHF | TGCGCCAGCAGCCAGAGTCTTCCGAGACAGGGAGGAGTGTCGCGGGATCAGCCCCAGCATTTT
. | TRBJ1-1 | TRBV4-2 | . | CASSQVEFGEAFF | TGTGCCAGCAGCCAAGTGGAGTTTGGTGAAGCTTTCTTT
. | TRBJ2-5 | TRBV7-7 | TRBD2 | CASSFSGGGGYETQYF | TGTGCTAGCAGCTTCTCGGGGGGCGGGGGGTATGAGACCCAGTACTTC
. | TRBJ2-7 | TRBV4-1 | TRBD1 | CASSQDGQGAYEQYF | TGCGCCAGCAGCCAAGACGGACAGGGGGCCTACGAGCAGTACTTC
. | TRBJ1-4 | TRBV19 | . | CASSSRQYNSEKLFF | TGTGCCAGTAGTTCCCGACAGTATAACTCAGAAAAACTGTTTTTT
. | TRBJ2-2 | TRBV18 | TRBD1 | CASSPRGQGVTGELFF | TGTGCCAGCTCACCACGGGGACAGGGCGTTACCGGGGAGCTGTTTTTT
. | TRBJ2-7 | TRBV13 | TRBD2 | CASRRGGSGTYEQYF | TGTGCCAGCAGGCGGGGGGGATCAGGGACCTACGAGCAGTACTTC
. | TRBJ2-1 | TRBV13 | TRBD2 | CASSLAWGLAGNEQFF | TGTGCCAGCAGCTTAGCCTGGGGACTAGCGGGAAATGAGCAGTTCTTC
. | TRBJ1-2 | TRBV29-1 | TRBD1 | CSGYRDRGDYGYTF | TGCAGCGGATACCGGGACAGGGGTGACTATGGCTACACCTTC
. | TRBJ2-3 | TRBV19 | TRBD1 | CASTHTGADEGQYF | TGTGCCAGTACCCACACAGGGGCGGATGAAGGGCAGTATTTT
. | TRBJ1-2 | TRBV4-3 | TRBD1 | CASSPRPGTGGGNYGYTF | TGCGCCAGCAGCCCCCGCCCAGGGACAGGAGGAGGCAACTATGGCTACACCTTC
. | TRBJ2-5 | TRBV4-3 | TRBD1 | CASSRGTGAGETQYF | TGCGCCAGCAGCCGGGGGACAGGGGCGGGGGAGACCCAGTACTTC
. | TRBJ1-1 | TRBV4-1 | . | CASSQGKDPGTNTEAFF | TGCGCCAGCAGCCAAGGTAAGGACCCGGGAACGAACACTGAAGCTTTCTTT
. | TRBJ2-5 | TRBV18 | TRBD1 | CASSPLDRARETQYF | TGTGCCAGCTCACCCTTAGACAGGGCGCGGGAGACCCAGTACTTC
. | TRBJ2-5 | TRBV19 | TRBD2 | CASGGLAGPETQYF | TGTGCCAGTGGAGGACTAGCGGGGCCAGAGACCCAGTACTTC
. | TRBJ1-1 | TRBV5-1 | . | CASSLEGGPEAFF | TGCGCCAGCAGCTTGGAAGGGGGACCTGAAGCTTTCTTT
. | TRBJ2-7 | TRBV2 | TRBD1 | CASRDPGQDLYEQYF | TGTGCCAGCAGGGATCCGGGACAGGACCTCTACGAGCAGTACTTC
. | TRBJ1-5 | TRBV29-1 | . | CSTQTGTNQPQHF | TGCAGCACTCAGACAGGCACGAATCAGCCCCAGCATTTT
. | TRBJ1-1 | TRBV12-5 | TRBD1 | CASGTGDGTEAFF | TGTGCTAGTGGTACAGGGGATGGAACTGAAGCTTTCTTT
. | TRBJ2-7 | TRBV11-2 | . | CASSPLTGKQYF | TGTGCCAGCAGCCCCTTAACAGGGAAGCAGTACTTC
. | TRBJ2-7 | TRBV18 | TRBD1 | CASSPPGAGTASYEQYF | TGTGCCAGCTCACCTCCCGGGGCCGGGACAGCATCCTACGAGCAGTACTTC
. | TRBJ1-2 | TRBV30 | . | CAWSVEELYGYTF | TGTGCCTGGAGTGTAGAGGAACTCTATGGCTACACCTTC
. | TRBJ1-2 | TRBV7-9 | TRBD1 | CASSPGQGRIGYTF | TGTGCCAGCAGCCCGGGACAGGGACGCATTGGCTACACCTTC
. | TRBJ2-1 | TRBV19 | TRBD1 | CASSTTLQGWHNEQFF | TGTGCCAGTAGTACGACCCTACAGGGGTGGCACAATGAGCAGTTCTTC
. | TRBJ2-3 | TRBV6-4 | . | CASSGGLATDTQYF | TGTGCCAGCAGTGGGGGACTGGCCACAGATACGCAGTATTTT
. | TRBJ1-1 | TRBV7-8 | TRBD1 | CASSLIQGGTEAFF | TGTGCCAGCAGCCTAATCCAGGGGGGAACTGAAGCTTTCTTT
. | TRBJ2-3 | TRBV6-5 | TRBD2 | CASSYSGGNTQYF | TGTGCCAGCAGTTACTCCGGGGGGAATACGCAGTATTTT
. | TRBJ1-6 | TRBV6-5 | . | CASSHTGSYNSPLHF | TGTGCCAGCAGCCACACAGGGTCCTATAATTCACCCCTCCACTTT
. | TRBJ2-7 | TRBV7-8 | . | CASSRRDNYEQYF | TGTGCCAGCAGCAGAAGGGACAACTACGAGCAGTACTTC
. | TRBJ2-3 | TRBV4-3 | TRBD2 | CASSPAGGHTDTQYF | TGCGCCAGCAGCCCAGCGGGGGGGCACACAGATACGCAGTATTTT
medium-sized | TRBJ2-7 | TRBV7-9 | . | CASSRGHYSYEQYF | TGTGCCAGCAGCCGCGGACACTACTCCTACGAGCAGTACTTC